Listed below are T cell receptor beta chains from one sample, sequenced in a study of liver allograft versus peripheral blood T cells. TCRdb recomputed calls from the reads with MiXCR, one row per CDR3 protein. The sample holds fewer than 7,000 distinct CDR3 sequences, over 15% seen once. The origin of the receptors is a human patient who had a liver transplant. The graft donor may have given rise to some T cells. CDR3s include the opening cysteine and the closing phenylalanine or tryptophan. The D gene is left open where the match is weak. Size is stated for part of the rows, as once, few or many counts, or as a class when the clone is expanded.

J: TRBJ2-3; size: .; D: TRBD1; V: TRBV20-1; CDR3: CSARGLTGSRTDTQYF; DNA: TGCAGTGCTAGAGGGTTGACAGGGAGTCGGACAGATACGCAGTATTTT
J: TRBJ1-2; size: .; D: TRBD1; V: TRBV5-6; CDR3: CASSLNRGNYTF; DNA: TGTGCCAGCAGCTTGAACAGGGGGAACTACACCTTC
J: TRBJ2-7; size: few; D: TRBD1; V: TRBV20-1; CDR3: CSARPGQGRREQYF; DNA: TGCAGTGCTAGACCGGGACAGGGAAGGCGCGAGCAGTACTTC
J: TRBJ1-2; size: .; D: .; V: TRBV24-1; CDR3: CATSRGSNYGYTF; DNA: TGTGCCACCAGCCGGGGGTCTAACTATGGCTACACCTTC
J: TRBJ1-1; size: .; D: TRBD1; V: TRBV12-3/TRBV12-4; CDR3: CASSYNRGNTEAFF; DNA: TGTGCCAGCAGTTACAACAGGGGTAACACTGAAGCTTTCTTT
J: TRBJ1-1; size: few; D: .; V: TRBV5-4; CDR3: CASSLGLEMNTEAFF; DNA: TGTGCCAGCAGCTTGGGGTTAGAAATGAACACTGAAGCTTTCTTT
J: TRBJ1-6; size: medium-sized; D: TRBD1; V: TRBV9; CDR3: CASSVSGTGRYSPLHF; DNA: TGTGCCAGCAGCGTATCTGGGACAGGGCGATATTCACCCCTCCACTTT
J: TRBJ2-2; size: many; D: .; V: TRBV9; CDR3: CASSDRRSTGELFF; DNA: TGTGCCAGCAGCGACCGACGGTCCACCGGGGAGCTGTTTTTT
J: TRBJ1-5; size: medium-sized; D: .; V: TRBV6-1; CDR3: CASQVLPGDYQPQHF; DNA: TGTGCCAGCCAAGTCCTTCCGGGGGATTATCAGCCCCAGCATTTT
J: TRBJ1-4; size: many; D: .; V: TRBV5-4; CDR3: CASSLAQGGNEKLFF; DNA: TGTGCCAGCAGCTTGGCACAGGGAGGTAATGAAAAACTGTTTTTT
J: TRBJ1-2; size: .; D: .; V: TRBV10-2; CDR3: CAISGNNYGYTF; DNA: TGCGCCATCAGTGGGAATAACTATGGCTACACCTTC
J: TRBJ2-1; size: medium-sized; D: .; V: TRBV6-2/TRBV6-3; CDR3: CASRRDIYNEQFF; DNA: TGTGCCAGCAGAAGGGACATCTACAATGAGCAGTTCTTC
J: TRBJ1-2; size: medium-sized; D: .; V: TRBV11-2; CDR3: CASSPLWGTGYTF; DNA: TGTGCCAGCAGCCCCCTATGGGGAACTGGCTACACCTTC
J: TRBJ2-5; size: many; D: .; V: TRBV18; CDR3: CASSPPDGVTQYF; DNA: TGTGCCAGCTCACCACCGGACGGGGTGACCCAGTACTTC
J: TRBJ1-2; size: medium-sized; D: .; V: TRBV6-5; CDR3: CASSSPGAANYGYTF; DNA: TGTGCCAGCAGTTCCCCCGGGGCAGCTAACTATGGCTACACCTTC
J: TRBJ1-2; size: .; D: .; V: TRBV2; CDR3: CASSEGGNYGYTF; DNA: TGTGCCAGCAGTGAAGGCGGAAACTATGGCTACACCTTC
J: TRBJ2-1; size: .; D: .; V: TRBV20-1; CDR3: CSARGSTGEQFF; DNA: TGCAGTGCACGCGGGTCTACGGGTGAGCAGTTCTTC
J: TRBJ1-2; size: medium-sized; D: .; V: TRBV7-9; CDR3: CASSLGQPNYGYTF; DNA: TGTGCCAGCAGCTTAGGGCAGCCTAACTATGGCTACACCTTC
J: TRBJ1-1; size: medium-sized; D: TRBD1; V: TRBV19; CDR3: CASSTLGQGAFF; DNA: TGTGCCAGTAGTACCTTGGGACAGGGAGCTTTCTTT
J: TRBJ1-4; size: once; D: .; V: TRBV2; CDR3: CASKAAPNEKLFF; DNA: TGTGCCAGCAAGGCCGCCCCTAATGAAAAACTGTTTTTT
J: TRBJ1-5; size: medium-sized; D: TRBD1; V: TRBV19; CDR3: CASSLGPGQGNQPQHF; DNA: TGTGCCAGTAGTCTAGGCCCGGGACAGGGAAACCAGCCCCAGCATTTT
J: TRBJ2-3; size: .; D: .; V: TRBV10-3; CDR3: CAISEARTDTQYF; DNA: TGTGCCATCAGTGAGGCTAGAACAGATACGCAGTATTTT
J: TRBJ2-5; size: few; D: .; V: TRBV5-6; CDR3: CASSLAGLKTQYF; DNA: TGTGCCAGCAGCTTGGCTGGGTTGAAGACCCAGTACTTC
J: TRBJ1-1; size: .; D: .; V: TRBV6-2/TRBV6-3; CDR3: CASSSGSLPLNTEAFF; DNA: TGTGCCAGCAGTTCGGGCAGTCTACCGTTGAACACTGAAGCTTTCTTT
J: TRBJ1-4; size: medium-sized; D: TRBD1; V: TRBV18; CDR3: CASSPAQTGSLFF; DNA: TGTGCCAGCTCACCAGCCCAGACAGGGAGCCTGTTTTTT
J: TRBJ1-3; size: .; D: .; V: TRBV30; CDR3: CAWGRLSGNTIYF; DNA: TGTGCCTGGGGACGGCTCTCTGGAAACACCATATATTTT
J: TRBJ1-3; size: medium-sized; D: .; V: TRBV5-4; CDR3: CASSLGSTTSGNTIYF; DNA: TGTGCCAGCAGCTTGGGGTCGACCACCTCTGGAAACACCATATATTTT
J: TRBJ1-1; size: medium-sized; D: .; V: TRBV5-6; CDR3: CASSPLAGPNTEAFF; DNA: TGTGCCAGCAGCCCCTTGGCAGGGCCGAACACTGAAGCTTTCTTT
J: TRBJ1-5; size: medium-sized; D: .; V: TRBV19; CDR3: CASSGTGNFGNQPQHF; DNA: TGTGCCAGTTCCGGGACTGGTAATTTTGGGAATCAGCCCCAGCATTTT
J: TRBJ1-2; size: medium-sized; D: TRBD1; V: TRBV29-1; CDR3: CSATGARDGYTF; DNA: TGCAGCGCGACAGGGGCTAGGGATGGCTACACCTTC
J: TRBJ1-1; size: medium-sized; D: .; V: TRBV29-1; CDR3: CSALNPEAFF; DNA: TGCAGCGCCCTGAACCCTGAAGCTTTCTTT
J: TRBJ2-1; size: few; D: TRBD2; V: TRBV9; CDR3: CASSGQHGSGGYNEQFF; DNA: TGTGCCAGCAGCGGCCAACACGGTTCGGGGGGCTACAATGAGCAGTTCTTC
J: TRBJ1-1; size: few; D: TRBD1; V: TRBV6-6; CDR3: CASSRDRQGGTEAFF; DNA: TGTGCCAGCAGCCGGGACAGGCAAGGAGGGACTGAAGCTTTCTTT
J: TRBJ1-6; size: .; D: TRBD1; V: TRBV2; CDR3: CASRIQGWGISPLHF; DNA: TGTGCCAGCAGGATACAGGGGTGGGGGATTTCACCCCTCCACTTT
J: TRBJ2-1; size: few; D: TRBD2; V: TRBV20-1; CDR3: CSAEGLAGNNEQFF; DNA: TGCAGTGCTGAAGGCCTAGCGGGGAACAATGAGCAGTTCTTC
J: TRBJ2-5; size: medium-sized; D: .; V: TRBV29-1; CDR3: CSVDEPVSETQYF; DNA: TGCAGCGTTGATGAACCGGTCTCAGAGACCCAGTACTTC